This T cell receptor (beta chain) was identified in a study of T cell changes during pregnancy in multiple sclerosis. The protocol was immunoSEQ multiplex PCR, while the TCRdb copy is restricted to in-frame clones and leaves out a portion. The table shows under 50,000 clones, with 91% occurring only once. This clone came up once. There are 16 residues in the CDR3. This TCR derives from a female donor in good health, enrolled as a control in a pregnancy study. Sequencing used CD4+ T cells from peripheral blood mononuclear cells, obtained in the second trimester of pregnancy. The rearrangement links TRBV12-2 to TRBJ2-2; TRBD1 was called by the table and not checked on the DNA. TRBV12-2 is noted as a pseudogene. The CDR3 DNA sequence: TGTGCAAGTCGCTTAGAAGAAGACAGGAGTGGCGGGGAGCTGTTTTTT. This translates into CASRLEEDRSGGELFF.